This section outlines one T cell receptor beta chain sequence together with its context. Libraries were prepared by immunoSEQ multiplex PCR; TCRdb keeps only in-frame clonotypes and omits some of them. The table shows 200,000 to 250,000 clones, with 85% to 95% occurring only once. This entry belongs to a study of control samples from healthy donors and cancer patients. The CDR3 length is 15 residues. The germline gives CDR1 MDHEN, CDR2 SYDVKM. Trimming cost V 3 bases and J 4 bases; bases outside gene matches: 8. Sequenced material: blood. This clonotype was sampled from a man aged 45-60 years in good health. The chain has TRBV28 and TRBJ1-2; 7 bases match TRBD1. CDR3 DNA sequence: TGTGCCAGCAGTTTCGATGGGCAGGGGGTCTATGGCTACACCTTC. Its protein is CASSFDGQGVYGYTF.